This record looks at one T cell receptor (beta chain) sequence and its context. Under the authors' procedure: Estimation of nucleated cell counts relied on the amplification of reference gene primers. TCRdb's copy holds only in-frame clones and misses some; the assay was immunoSEQ multiplex PCR. For V, J and clone size, that table is used; D and trimming come from the DNA. The sample lists 65,000 to 85,000 clones, around 81% occurring once. The sample comes from a study of blood T cell repertoires in COVID-19. Turning to the study itself: Acute and convalescent COVID-19 samples came from the United States, Italy and Spain. Sources were T cells, B-cell-depleted T cells, or PBMCs; the material itself was cDNA or gDNA.

CDR3 length equals 12 residues. The ends were cut back, 6 bases at V and 8 bases at J, with 10 bases in the middle. Sequencing used peripheral blood. This clonotype was obtained from a human donor in a cohort sampled during active COVID-19. This chain joins TRBV12-3 or TRBV12-4 and TRBJ2-2; a weak D match, TRBD1 (5 bases). CDR3 in DNA: TGTGCCAGCAGGTGGGGCTGGGGGGAGCTGTTTTTT. Translated: CASRWGWGELFF.